This T cell receptor beta chain was captured by sequencing in a study of CD8+ T cells in alopecia areata (dated by TCRdb to the late 2010s). About the study as a whole: Treated patients were enrolled in an open-label pilot trial of oral tofacitinib at 5 to 10 mg twice daily for moderate-to-severe alopecia areata. Tofacitinib was given for 6 to 18 months, followed by 6 months of follow-up off drug to assess delayed response and recurrence. The SALT score, which quantifies the percentage of affected scalp surface area, was used to measure disease severity in treated patients. To study T cell clonal expansion in alopecia areata, the researchers applied high-throughput TCRbeta sequencing to both the C3H/HeJ mouse model and human patients. Scalp tissue and sorted CD4+ and CD8+ peripheral blood T cells from patchy and totalis/universalis alopecia areata patients and from healthy controls were covered by human TCRbeta sequencing. Biopsies were taken from tofacitinib-treated patients at baseline and again at 4 and 24 weeks into treatment, and several of those patients also had a later scalp biopsy. Clonality in the scalp was compared among normal scalp (n=4), patchy alopecia areata scalp (n=8), and alopecia totalis/universalis scalp (n=8). The RNA source kit depended on sample type: the PAXgene miRNA kit for fixed scalp, the miRNeasy kit for PBMCs, and the RNeasy kit for mouse skin. Amplification of TCRbeta CDR3 regions was done by immunoSEQ multiplex PCR using 35 Vbeta forward primers and 13 Jbeta reverse primers. Broad study findings and their caveats: TCR sequences shared between patients were less clear than in mice, possibly partly because of HLA diversity in the patient population. The treated cohort was small, with a single nonresponder, so links between baseline CD8+ expansion and response need larger studies. Compared with normal scalp, lesional scalp had higher clonality and more expanded CD8+ clones, particularly in alopecia totalis/universalis, a pattern that suggests antigenic drive. Resident alphabeta T cells in normal human skin are also sequenced, complicating scalp TCR repertoire analysis, unlike mouse skin dominated by gammadelta T cells. Many expanded lesional clones persisted in scalp and blood during tofacitinib treatment, which may partly explain relapse after stopping treatment. Scalp clonality and the number of expanded CD8+ clones among the top 100 scalp clones were significantly decreased by tofacitinib.

With respect to this clone: Its antigen is still unknown. Base-call qualities are not available, and no considerably larger clone is one nucleotide away.

The meaning of the sample's time point label: 4 weeks on oral tofacitinib. The meaning of the sample's treatment or condition label: oral pan-JAK inhibitor, 5-10 mg twice daily. Lesional scalp punch biopsies and peripheral blood were obtained from alopecia areata patients. PBMCs were isolated by density centrifugation and stained for CD3, CD4 and CD8, after which CD4+ and CD8+ T cells were sorted on a FACSAria. Libraries were built with the immunoSEQ multiplex PCR assay. RNA was extracted from all samples and reverse transcribed into cDNA as template for TCR sequencing. First-strand cDNA was synthesized using SuperScript III with a 2:1 mix of oligo-dT and random hexamers. A synthetic immune receptor repertoire was used to assess amplification bias, and residual bias was removed computationally. The original pipeline was this. After raw reads were preprocessed to remove errors, the CDR3 was defined following IMGT conventions as running from the conserved cysteine to phenylalanine. To get clonality, Shannon entropy was normalized by log2 of the number of productive unique TCRs and the result was subtracted from 1. Whether scalp clones were CD4 or CD8 was inferred by matching scalp TCRbeta sequences against CD4 and CD8 repertoires sorted from blood. Entries here come from immuneACCESS through TCRdb and include only in-frame sequences with V and J called. Some clones fail to appear in such tables; in the studies checked, an unresolved V gene covers under half of the shortfall, and the cause of the remainder is unknown. D and trimming come from the DNA, and the V and J calls and clone size come from that table. This sample lists approximately 200,000 clones; 50% to 60% were detected once. The top ten constitute 3.3% of the sample.

Sequencing was performed on CD4+ T cells sorted from blood, taken at week 4, from a patient treated with tofacitinib. The clonotype was recovered from a human donor with alopecia areata.

The encoded CDR3 is CASSREESSYEQYF. The sequenced DNA is TGTGCCAGCAGCCGAGAAGAGAGCTCCTACGAGCAGTACTTC. Recombination linked TRBV5-4 to TRBJ2-7; the D gene assignment is ambiguous. V and J lose 4 bases and 0 bases, and a span of 11 bases separates them. Taken from cysteine to phenylalanine, the CDR3 has 14 residues. The retained sequence is limited to the CDR3, 42 bases, with the frame set at the first base. Via the germline V gene (reference sequence), CDR1 is SGHNT and CDR2 YYREEE.